Detailed here is one T cell receptor beta chain. Time point denoted: blood at routine non-recurrence follow-up after resection. Tumor, nontumor lung or frozen PBMC supplied whole RNA, sequenced without sorting. The data are from a study of spatial heterogeneity in lung cancer. MiXCR, run by TCRdb on the 5' RACE reads, gives a single entry per CDR3 protein. Here the sample spans about 120,000 distinct CDR3 sequences, 12% being singletons. CDR3 length equals 15 residues. V was shortened by 0 bases and J by 4 bases, with 13 bases between the two germline ends. From germline, CDR1 is SGHRS and CDR2 YFSETQ.

The sample was PBMCs, taken at follow-up. V gene TRBV5-1 combines with J gene TRBJ1-1; D is possibly TRBD1 (5 bases). The receptor's source is a male donor with early-stage non-small cell lung cancer. The CDR3 DNA reads as TGCGCCAGCAGCTTGGATCAGGGTTTGCGCACTGAAGCTTTCTTT. It translates to CASSLDQGLRTEAFF.